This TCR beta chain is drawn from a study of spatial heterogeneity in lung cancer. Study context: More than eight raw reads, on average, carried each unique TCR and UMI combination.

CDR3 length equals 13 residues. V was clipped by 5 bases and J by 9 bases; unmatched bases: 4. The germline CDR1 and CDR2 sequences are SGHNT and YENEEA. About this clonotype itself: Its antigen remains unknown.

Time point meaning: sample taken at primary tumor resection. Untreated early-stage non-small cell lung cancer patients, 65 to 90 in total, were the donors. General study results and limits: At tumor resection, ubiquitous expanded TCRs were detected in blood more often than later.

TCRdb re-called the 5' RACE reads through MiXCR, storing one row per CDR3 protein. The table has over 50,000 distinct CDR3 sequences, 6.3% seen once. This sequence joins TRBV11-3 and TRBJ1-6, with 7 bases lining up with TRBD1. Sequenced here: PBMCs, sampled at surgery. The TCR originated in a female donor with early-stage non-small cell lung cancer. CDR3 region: CASSHDRVSPLHF. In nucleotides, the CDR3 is TGTGCCAGCAGCCACGACAGGGTTTCACCCCTCCACTTT.